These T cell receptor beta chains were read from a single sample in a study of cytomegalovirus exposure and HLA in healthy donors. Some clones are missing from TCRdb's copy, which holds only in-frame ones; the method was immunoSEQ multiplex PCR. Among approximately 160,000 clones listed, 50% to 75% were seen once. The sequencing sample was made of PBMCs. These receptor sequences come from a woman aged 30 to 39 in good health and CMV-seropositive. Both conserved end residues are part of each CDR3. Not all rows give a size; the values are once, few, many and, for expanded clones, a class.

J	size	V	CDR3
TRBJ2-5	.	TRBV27	CASTHLGERGGRETQYF
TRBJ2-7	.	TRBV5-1	CASSFAGSPYEQYF
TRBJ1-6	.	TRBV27	CASGEWASNSPLHF
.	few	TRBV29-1	CSVPGTGPYEQYF
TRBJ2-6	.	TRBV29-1	CSARGWANVLTF
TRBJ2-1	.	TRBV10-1	CASSGDLVNEQFF
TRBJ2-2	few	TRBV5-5	CASHRGAVTGELFF
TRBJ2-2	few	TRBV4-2	CASSLERANTGELFF
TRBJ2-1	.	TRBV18	CASSPDSFWGNEQFF
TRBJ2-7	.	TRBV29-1	CSVEEGSGDYEQYF
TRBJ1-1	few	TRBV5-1	CASSPRGANTEAFF
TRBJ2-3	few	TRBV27	CASSSRTSGSMDTQYF
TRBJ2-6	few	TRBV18	CASSPADSGANVLTF
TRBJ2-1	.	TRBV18	CASSPTREQFF
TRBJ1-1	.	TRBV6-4	CASSEEQGVTEAFF
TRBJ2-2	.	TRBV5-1	CASSRAGHPDRELFF
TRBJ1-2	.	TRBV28	CASSSSLFRGTSGYTF